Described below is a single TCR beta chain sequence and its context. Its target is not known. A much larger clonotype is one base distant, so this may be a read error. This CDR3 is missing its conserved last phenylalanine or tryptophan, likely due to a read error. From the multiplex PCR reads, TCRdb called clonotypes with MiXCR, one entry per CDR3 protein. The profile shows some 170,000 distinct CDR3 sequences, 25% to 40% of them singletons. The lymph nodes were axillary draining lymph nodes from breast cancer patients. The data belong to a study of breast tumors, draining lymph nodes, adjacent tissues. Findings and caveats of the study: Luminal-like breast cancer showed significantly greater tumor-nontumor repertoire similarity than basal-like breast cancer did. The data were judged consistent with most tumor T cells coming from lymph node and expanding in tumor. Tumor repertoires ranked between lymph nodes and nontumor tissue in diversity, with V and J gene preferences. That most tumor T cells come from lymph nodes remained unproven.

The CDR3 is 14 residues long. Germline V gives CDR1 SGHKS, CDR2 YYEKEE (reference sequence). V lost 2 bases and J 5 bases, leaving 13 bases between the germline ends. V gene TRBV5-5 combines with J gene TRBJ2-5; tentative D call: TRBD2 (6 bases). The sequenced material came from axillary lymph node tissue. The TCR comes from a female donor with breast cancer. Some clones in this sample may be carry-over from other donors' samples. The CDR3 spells CASSFRRGWETQYL. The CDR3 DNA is TGTGCCAGCAGCTTCCGGCGGGGTTGGGAGACCCAGTACCTC.